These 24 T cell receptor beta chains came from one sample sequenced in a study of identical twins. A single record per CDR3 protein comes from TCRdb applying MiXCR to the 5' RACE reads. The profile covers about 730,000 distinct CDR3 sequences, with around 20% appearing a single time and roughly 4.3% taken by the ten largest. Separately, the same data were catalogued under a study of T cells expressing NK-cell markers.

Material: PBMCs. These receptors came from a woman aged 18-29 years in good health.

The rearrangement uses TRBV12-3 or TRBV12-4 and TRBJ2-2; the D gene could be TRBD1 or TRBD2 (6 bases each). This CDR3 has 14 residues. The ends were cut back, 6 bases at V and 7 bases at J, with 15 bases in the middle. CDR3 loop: CASSPGGAVGELFF. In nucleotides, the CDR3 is TGTGCCAGCAGCCCCGGGGGCGCGGTCGGGGAGCTGTTTTTT.

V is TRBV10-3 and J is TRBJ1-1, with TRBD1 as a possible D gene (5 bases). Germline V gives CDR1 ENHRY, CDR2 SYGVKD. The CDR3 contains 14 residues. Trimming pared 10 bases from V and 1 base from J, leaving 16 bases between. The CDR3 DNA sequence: TGTGCCACTCAGGGCCCTACCAAGAACACTGAAGCTTTCTTT. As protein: CATQGPTKNTEAFF.

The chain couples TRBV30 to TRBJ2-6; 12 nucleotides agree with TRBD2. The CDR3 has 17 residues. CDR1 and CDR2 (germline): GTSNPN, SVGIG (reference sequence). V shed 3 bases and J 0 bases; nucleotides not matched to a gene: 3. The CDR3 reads CAWRGLAGPSGANVLTF. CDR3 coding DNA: TGTGCCTGGAGAGGACTAGCGGGACCCTCTGGGGCCAACGTCCTGACTTTC.

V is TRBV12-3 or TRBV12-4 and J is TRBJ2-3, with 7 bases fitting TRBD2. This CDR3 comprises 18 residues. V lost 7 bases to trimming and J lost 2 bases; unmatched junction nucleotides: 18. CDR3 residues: CASTQGLGSGASTDTQYF. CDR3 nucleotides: TGTGCCAGCACCCAAGGCTTAGGAAGCGGGGCCTCCACAGATACGCAGTATTTT.

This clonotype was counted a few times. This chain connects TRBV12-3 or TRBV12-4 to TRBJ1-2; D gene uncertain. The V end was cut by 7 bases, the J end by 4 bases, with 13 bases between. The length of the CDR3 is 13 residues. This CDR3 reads CASTSLVSYGYTF. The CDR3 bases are TGTGCCAGCACCAGCTTGGTTTCCTATGGCTACACCTTC.

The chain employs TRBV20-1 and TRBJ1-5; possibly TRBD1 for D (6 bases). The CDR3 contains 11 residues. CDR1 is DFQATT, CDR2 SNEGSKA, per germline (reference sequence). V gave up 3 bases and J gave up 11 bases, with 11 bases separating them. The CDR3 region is CSASEGGTQHF. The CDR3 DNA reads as TGCAGTGCTAGTGAGGGGGGGACCCAGCATTTT.

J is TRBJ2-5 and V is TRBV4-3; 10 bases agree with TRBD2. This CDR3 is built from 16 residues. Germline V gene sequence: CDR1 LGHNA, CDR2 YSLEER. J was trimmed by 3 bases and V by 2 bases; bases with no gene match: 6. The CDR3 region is CASSQRGLAGEETQYF. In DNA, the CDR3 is TGCGCCAGCAGCCAAAGGGGTCTAGCGGGAGAAGAGACCCAGTACTTC.

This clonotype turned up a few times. The CDR3 region is CSARSGRMSYNEQFF. Here the CDR3 DNA reads TGCAGTGCTCGAAGCGGGAGAATGTCCTACAATGAGCAGTTCTTC. This sequence joins TRBV20-1 and TRBJ2-1, with 8 bases that match TRBD2. This CDR3 is built from 15 residues. The germline CDR1 and CDR2 sequences are DFQATT and SNEGSKA (reference sequence). With 5 bases clipped from V and 1 base from J, the junction kept 7 bases outside the gene matches.

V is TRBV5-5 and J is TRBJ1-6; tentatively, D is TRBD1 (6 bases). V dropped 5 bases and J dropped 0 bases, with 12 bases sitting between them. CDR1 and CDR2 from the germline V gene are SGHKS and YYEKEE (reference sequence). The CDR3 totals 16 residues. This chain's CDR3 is CASRQTGSSYNSPLHF. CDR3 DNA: TGTGCCAGCAGGCAAACAGGGAGCTCCTATAATTCACCCCTCCACTTT.

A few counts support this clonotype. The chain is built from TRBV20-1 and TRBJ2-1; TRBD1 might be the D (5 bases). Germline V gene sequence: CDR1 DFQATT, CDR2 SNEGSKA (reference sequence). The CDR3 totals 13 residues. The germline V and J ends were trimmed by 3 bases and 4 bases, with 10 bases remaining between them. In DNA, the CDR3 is TGCAGTGCTAGTGGTGACAGATACAATGAGCAGTTCTTC. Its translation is CSASGDRYNEQFF.

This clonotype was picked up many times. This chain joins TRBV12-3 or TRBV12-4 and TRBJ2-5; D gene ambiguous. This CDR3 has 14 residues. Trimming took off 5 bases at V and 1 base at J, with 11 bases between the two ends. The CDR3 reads CASSPLRGQETQYF. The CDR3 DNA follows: TGTGCCAGCAGTCCCCTTCGTGGCCAAGAGACCCAGTACTTC.

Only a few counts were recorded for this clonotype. Written as DNA, the CDR3 is TGCAGCGTTGAGTATATGTCTGGAAACACCATATATTTT. Protein sequence: CSVEYMSGNTIYF. The chain recombines TRBV29-1 with TRBJ1-3; the D is unclear. This CDR3 is 13 amino acids long. The V gene lost 3 bases and the J gene lost 1 base, with 7 bases spanning the gap. The germline V gene has CDR1 SQVTM and CDR2 ANQGSEA.

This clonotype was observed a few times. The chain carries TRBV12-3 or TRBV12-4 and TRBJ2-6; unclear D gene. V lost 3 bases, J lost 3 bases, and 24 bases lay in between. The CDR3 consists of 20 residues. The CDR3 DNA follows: TGTGCCAGCAGTTTCCACATCCGGGTGGTCCCTAAAGTTGGGGCCAACGTCCTGACTTTC. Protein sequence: CASSFHIRVVPKVGANVLTF.

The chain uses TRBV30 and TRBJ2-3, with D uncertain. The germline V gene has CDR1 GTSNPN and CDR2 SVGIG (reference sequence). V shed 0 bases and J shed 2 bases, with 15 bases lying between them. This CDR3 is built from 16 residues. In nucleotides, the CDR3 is TGTGCCTGGAGTGTCGGTACTGGACCCCTCACAGATACGCAGTATTTT. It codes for CAWSVGTGPLTDTQYF.

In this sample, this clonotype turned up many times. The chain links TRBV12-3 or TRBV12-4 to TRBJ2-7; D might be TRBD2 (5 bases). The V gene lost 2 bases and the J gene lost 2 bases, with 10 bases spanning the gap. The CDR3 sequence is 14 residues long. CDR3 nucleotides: TGTGCCAGCAGTTTATCGGGGTTGGCCTACGAGCAGTACTTC. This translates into CASSLSGLAYEQYF.

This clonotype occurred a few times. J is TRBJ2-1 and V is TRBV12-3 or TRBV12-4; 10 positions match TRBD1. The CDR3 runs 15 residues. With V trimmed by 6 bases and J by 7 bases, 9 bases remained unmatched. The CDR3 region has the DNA TGTGCCAGCAGCAACCGACAGGGGGCGAGGAATGAGCAGTTCTTC. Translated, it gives CASSNRQGARNEQFF.

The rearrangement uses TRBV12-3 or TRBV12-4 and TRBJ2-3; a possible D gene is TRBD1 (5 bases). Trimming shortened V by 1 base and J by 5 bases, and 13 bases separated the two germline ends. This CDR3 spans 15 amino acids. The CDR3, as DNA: TGTGCCAGCAGTTTAGGGTCAGGCAGGGTAGATACGCAGTATTTT. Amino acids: CASSLGSGRVDTQYF.

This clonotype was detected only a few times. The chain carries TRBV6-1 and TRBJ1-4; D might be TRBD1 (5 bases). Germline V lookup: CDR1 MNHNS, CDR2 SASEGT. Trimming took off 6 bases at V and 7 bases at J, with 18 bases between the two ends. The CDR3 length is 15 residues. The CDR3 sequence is CASSLRLGDGEKLFF. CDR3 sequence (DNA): TGTGCCAGCAGCCTCAGACTGGGGGACGGTGAAAAACTGTTTTTT.

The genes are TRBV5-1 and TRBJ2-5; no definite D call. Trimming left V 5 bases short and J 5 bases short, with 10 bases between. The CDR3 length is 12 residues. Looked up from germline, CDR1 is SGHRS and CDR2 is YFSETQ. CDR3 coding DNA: TGCGCCAGCAGAGGTTCGGGCGAGACCCAGTACTTC. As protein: CASRGSGETQYF.

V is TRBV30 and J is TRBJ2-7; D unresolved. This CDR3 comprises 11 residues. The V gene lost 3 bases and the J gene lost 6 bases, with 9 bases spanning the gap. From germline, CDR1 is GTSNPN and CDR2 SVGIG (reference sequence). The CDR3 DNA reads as TGTGCCTGGAGAATAGCCGTCGAGCAGTACTTC. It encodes CAWRIAVEQYF.

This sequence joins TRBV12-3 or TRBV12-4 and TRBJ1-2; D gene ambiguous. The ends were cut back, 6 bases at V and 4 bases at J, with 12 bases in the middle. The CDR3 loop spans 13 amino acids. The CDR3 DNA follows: TGTGCCAGCAGCACCGGACGGAGCTATGGCTACACCTTC. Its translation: CASSTGRSYGYTF.

This chain's CDR3 is CASSSTRGGQETQYF. In nucleotides, the CDR3 is TGTGCCAGCAGTAGCACTAGGGGAGGCCAAGAGACCCAGTACTTC. This chain joins TRBV5-5 and TRBJ2-5, with D possibly TRBD2 on 6 matching bases. The CDR3 has 15 residues. Germline loops: CDR1 SGHKS, CDR2 YYEKEE (reference sequence). The V gene lost 5 bases and the J gene lost 1 base, with 15 bases spanning the gap.

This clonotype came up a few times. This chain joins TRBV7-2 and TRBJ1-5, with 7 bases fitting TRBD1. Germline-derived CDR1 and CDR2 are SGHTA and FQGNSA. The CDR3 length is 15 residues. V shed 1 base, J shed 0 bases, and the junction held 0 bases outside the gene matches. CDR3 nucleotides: TGTGCCAGCAGCTTAGACAGGGGTAGCAATCAGCCCCAGCATTTT. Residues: CASSLDRGSNQPQHF.

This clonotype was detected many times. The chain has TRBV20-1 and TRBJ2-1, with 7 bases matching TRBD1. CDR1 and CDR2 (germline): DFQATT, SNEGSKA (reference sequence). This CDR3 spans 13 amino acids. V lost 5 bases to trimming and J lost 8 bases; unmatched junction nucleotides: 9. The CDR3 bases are TGCAGTGCTTATCATACAGGGGCTGATGAGCAGTTCTTC. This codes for CSAYHTGADEQFF.